This T cell receptor (beta chain) originates from a study of monozygotic twins with cystic fibrosis. Germline V gives CDR1 SSHAT, CDR2 FNYEAQ (reference sequence). The CDR3 is made up of 14 amino acids. V was pared by 4 bases and J by 8 bases, with 15 bases between. On this clone: The antigen remains undetermined.

Libraries were prepared by immunoSEQ multiplex PCR; TCRdb keeps only in-frame clonotypes and omits some of them. The data hold under 20,000 clones, with around 90% observed a single time. Study results and caveats: In this small cohort, shared CDR3 numbers showed no association with age, concordance or disease severity. V usage most resembled the co-twin in 13 of 16 pairs. Unrelated CF individuals shared fewer identical clonotypes than monozygotic CF twins. Low clonality (median about 0.0095) suggested a mostly naive repertoire.

The receptor was derived from a girl aged 2 to 10 with cystic fibrosis. Sequencing was performed on blood. This chain joins TRBV7-7 and TRBJ2-1; D tentatively fits TRBD1 or TRBD2 (5 bases each). CDR3 sequence reads: CASSSRPGLHEQFF. CDR3 DNA: TGTGCCAGCAGCTCCCGCCCGGGGCTCCATGAGCAGTTCTTC.